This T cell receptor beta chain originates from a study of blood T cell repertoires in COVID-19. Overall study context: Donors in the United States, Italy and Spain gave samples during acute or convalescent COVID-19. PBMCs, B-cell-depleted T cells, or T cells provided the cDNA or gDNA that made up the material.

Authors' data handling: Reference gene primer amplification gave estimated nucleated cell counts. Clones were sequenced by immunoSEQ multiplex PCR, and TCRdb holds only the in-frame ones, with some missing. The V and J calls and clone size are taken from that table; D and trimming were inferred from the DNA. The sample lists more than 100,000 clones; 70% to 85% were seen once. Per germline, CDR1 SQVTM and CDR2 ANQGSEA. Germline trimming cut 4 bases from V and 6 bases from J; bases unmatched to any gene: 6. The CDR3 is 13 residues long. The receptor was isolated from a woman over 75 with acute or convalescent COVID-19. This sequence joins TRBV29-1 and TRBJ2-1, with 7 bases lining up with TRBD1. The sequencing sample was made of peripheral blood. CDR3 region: CSVVTGLGNEQFF. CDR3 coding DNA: TGCAGCGTTGTGACAGGGCTGGGCAATGAGCAGTTCTTC.